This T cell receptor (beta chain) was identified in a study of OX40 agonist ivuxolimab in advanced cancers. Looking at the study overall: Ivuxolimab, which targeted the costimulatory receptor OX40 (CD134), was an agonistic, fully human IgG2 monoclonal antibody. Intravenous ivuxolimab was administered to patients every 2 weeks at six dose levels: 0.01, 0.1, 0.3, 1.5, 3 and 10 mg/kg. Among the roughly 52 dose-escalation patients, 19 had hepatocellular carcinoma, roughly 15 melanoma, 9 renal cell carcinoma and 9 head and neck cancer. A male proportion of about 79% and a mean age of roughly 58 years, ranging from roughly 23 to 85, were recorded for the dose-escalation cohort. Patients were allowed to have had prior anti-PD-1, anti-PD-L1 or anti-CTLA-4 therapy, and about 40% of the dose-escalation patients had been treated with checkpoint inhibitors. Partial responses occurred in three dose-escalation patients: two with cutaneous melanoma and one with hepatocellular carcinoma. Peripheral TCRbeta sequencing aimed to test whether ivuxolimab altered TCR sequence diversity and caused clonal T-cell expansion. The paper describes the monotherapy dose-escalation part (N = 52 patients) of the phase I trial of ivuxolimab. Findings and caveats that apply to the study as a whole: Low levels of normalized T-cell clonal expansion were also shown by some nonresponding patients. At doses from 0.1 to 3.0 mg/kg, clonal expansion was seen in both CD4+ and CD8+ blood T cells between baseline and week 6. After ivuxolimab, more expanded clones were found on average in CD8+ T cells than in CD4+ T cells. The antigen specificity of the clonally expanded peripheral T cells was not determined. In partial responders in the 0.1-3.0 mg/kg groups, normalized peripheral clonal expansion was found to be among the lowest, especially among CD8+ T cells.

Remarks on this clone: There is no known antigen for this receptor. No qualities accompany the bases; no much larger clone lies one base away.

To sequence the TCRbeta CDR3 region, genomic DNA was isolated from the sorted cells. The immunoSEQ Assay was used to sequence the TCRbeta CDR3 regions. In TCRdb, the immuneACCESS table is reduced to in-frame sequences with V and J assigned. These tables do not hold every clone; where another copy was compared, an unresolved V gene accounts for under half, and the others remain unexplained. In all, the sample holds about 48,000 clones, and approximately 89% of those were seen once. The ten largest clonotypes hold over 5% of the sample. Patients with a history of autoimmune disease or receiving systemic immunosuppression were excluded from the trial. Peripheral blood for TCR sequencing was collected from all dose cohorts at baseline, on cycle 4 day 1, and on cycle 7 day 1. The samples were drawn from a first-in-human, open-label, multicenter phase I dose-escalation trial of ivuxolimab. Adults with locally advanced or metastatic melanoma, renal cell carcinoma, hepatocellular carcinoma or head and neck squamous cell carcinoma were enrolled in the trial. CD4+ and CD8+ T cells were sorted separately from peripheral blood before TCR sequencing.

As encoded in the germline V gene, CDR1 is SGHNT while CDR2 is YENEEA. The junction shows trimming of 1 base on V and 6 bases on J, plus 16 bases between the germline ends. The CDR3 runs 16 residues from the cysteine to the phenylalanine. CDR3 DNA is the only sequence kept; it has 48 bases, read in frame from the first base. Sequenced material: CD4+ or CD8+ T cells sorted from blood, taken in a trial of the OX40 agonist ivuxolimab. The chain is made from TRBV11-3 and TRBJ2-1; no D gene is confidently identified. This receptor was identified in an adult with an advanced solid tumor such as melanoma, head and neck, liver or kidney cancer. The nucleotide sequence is TGTGCCAGCAGCTTAGGGGGTATGGCGAACAGCAATGAGCAGTTCTTC. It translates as CASSLGGMANSNEQFF. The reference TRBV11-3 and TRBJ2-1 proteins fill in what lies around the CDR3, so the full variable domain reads EAGVVQSPRYKIIEKKQPVAFWCNPISGHNTLYWYLQNLGQGPELLIRYENEEAVDDSQLPKDRFSAERLKGVDSTLKIQPAELGDSAVYLCASSLGGMANSNEQFFGPGTRLTVL.